This record looks at one T cell receptor beta chain sequence and its context. These data are taken from a study of blood T cell repertoires in COVID-19. The CDR3 runs to 14 residues. Germline CDR1 is MNHNS and CDR2 is SASEGT. The V and J ends lost 3 bases and 2 bases respectively, with 11 bases between them. Clones were read by immunoSEQ multiplex PCR, and TCRdb kept only the in-frame ones, dropping some. The table includes more than 300,000 clones, around 90% detected once. The origin of this receptor is a young woman who had recovered from COVID-19. The V gene is TRBV6-1, the J gene TRBJ2-7; tentatively, D is TRBD2 (5 bases). The sequenced sample was PBMCs or T cells enriched from blood (not recorded which). This CDR3 reads CASSDRGSTYEQYF. Written as DNA, the CDR3 is TGTGCCAGCAGTGACCGGGGATCTACCTACGAGCAGTACTTC.